The entry below describes one TCR beta chain. This clone has just a few counts. The antigen it recognizes is unknown. No much larger clone is present one base from it, and per-base qualities are unavailable. The germline ends are 7 bases apart after V is trimmed by 0 bases and J by 4 bases. Taken from the germline V gene, the CDR1 and CDR2 loops are SQVTM and ANQGSEA. The CDR3, from cysteine to phenylalanine, totals 13 residues. The only DNA kept is the CDR3, 39 bases in frame from the first base. The data were taken from a study of Ad26.COV2.S vaccination and SARS-CoV-2 variants (dated by TCRdb to the early 2020s). The study in broad terms: Donors in the vaccine arm were drawn from COV1001, a multicentre, randomized, double-blind, placebo-controlled phase I-IIa trial testing Ad26.COV2.S in healthy adults. Ad26.COV2.S was administered intramuscularly at a dose of 5x10^10 or 1x10^11 viral particles, either as one shot or as two shots given 56 days apart. TCRbeta repertoire sequencing served as the tool for gauging how specific and how broad the SARS-CoV-2-reactive T cell receptors were following Ad26.COV2.S vaccination. A total of approximately 30 samples were included in the TCR-sequenced set, comprising roughly 19 Ad26.COV2.S vaccine recipients, 5 placebo recipients and 8 SARS-CoV-2 convalescent individuals. Trial participants were randomized into five groups of five: low-dose or high-dose Ad26.COV2.S given once or twice, or placebo on both occasions. Blinding of investigators to trial group allocation was maintained during experiments and outcome assessment. Study-wide findings and limitations: Substantial breadth of spike-specific CD8+ and CD4+ T cell responses was reported after vaccination. The study was not powered for comparison of responses between vaccine doses or regimens. Vaccine and placebo recipients had similar non-spike TCR breadth, a finding consistent with the vaccine containing only spike. Ad26.COV2.S recipients had higher spike-specific TCR breadth than placebo recipients (P = 0.0014). The authors noted that the TCR breadth and depth analyses may have underestimated total T cell responses.

The treatment or condition label on this specimen signifies: 15 to 20 received Ad26.COV2.S at low or high dose, single or two shots; a few received placebo; per-sample allocation not given. Repertoires of vaccine and placebo recipients were sequenced from samples taken on day 63 after the first injection. Between 29 July and 7 August 2020, Cohort 1b enrolled approximately 26 adults aged 18-55 years at one site in Boston, USA. Ad26.COV2.S was a replication-incompetent adenovirus type 26 vector that expressed a prefusion-stabilized SARS-CoV-2 spike protein derived from the original Wuhan strain. The immunoSEQ Assay was used to sequence TCRbeta CDR3 regions. After extraction, genomic DNA underwent amplification by bias-controlled multiplex PCR, followed by high-throughput sequencing. Per the source publication's procedure: To quantify the absolute abundance of each unique TCRbeta CDR3 region, sequences were collapsed and filtered. T cell fraction was estimated by normalizing TCRbeta template counts to usable DNA, with usable DNA measured through amplification of reference genes found in all nucleated cells. Repertoire TCRs were annotated as SARS-CoV-2-specific when V gene, CDR3 amino acid sequence and J gene were exactly matched to a known reactive TCR set. MIRA supplied the reference SARS-CoV-2 TCR set, which was filtered for enrichment in COVID-19-positive ImmuneCODE repertoires so that public or cross-reactive TCRs were removed. Drawing on the MIRA antigens, annotated TCRs were analysed further at the level of specific ORF or position within ORF. Breadth was defined as annotated unique rearrangements over total unique productive rearrangements; depth was the summed frequency of those rearrangements. Two-sided Wilcoxon rank-sum tests were used to compare TCR breadth between groups. Drawn from immuneACCESS, this table holds only the in-frame rearrangements with V and J called that TCRdb kept. Clones are partly lost; checked studies trace under half to an unresolved V gene and leave the rest unexplained. That table gives V, J and clone size, and the DNA gave D and trimming. This sample gives about 260,000 clones in total; around nine tenths of them show up just once. The top ten clones comprise about 2.7% of the sample.

Material: peripheral blood, obtained in a trial of Ad26.COV2.S vaccine versus placebo. This TCR was sampled from a person aged 18-65 years who received the Ad26.COV2.S COVID-19 vaccine or a placebo. The V and J genes are TRBV29-1 and TRBJ1-5; the D gene cannot be resolved reliably. The sequenced DNA is TGCAGCGTTGAAGAGGGAGGTAATCAGCCCCAGCATTTT. Its product reads: CSVEEGGNQPQHF.